The 5 T cell receptor beta chains below were found in one sample sequenced in a study of regulatory T cells in long-lasting Graves disease. CDR3-region Arm-PCR and iRepertoire HTBI primers produced the TCR beta libraries. Each CDR3 protein gets one entry after TCRdb re-called the multiplex PCR reads with MiXCR. The table shows roughly 500,000 distinct CDR3 sequences, with roughly 14% occurring only once. Regarding time point: newly diagnosed GD, antithyroid drugs for less than 3 months. PBMCs were the source of the RNA used for TCR sequencing. This sample also appeared in a second study, on T cells in Graves' hyperthyroidism and ophthalmopathy.

Sequences were derived from peripheral blood mononuclear cells (PBMCs), sampled at new diagnosis, from a patient treated with antithyroid drugs. The receptors originated from a man aged 25-45 years with Graves disease.

This clonotype was seen ten or more times. This rearrangement joins TRBV2 to TRBJ2-7, with D perhaps matching TRBD1 or TRBD2 (5 bases each). From germline, CDR1 is SNHLY and CDR2 FYNNEI. The CDR3 covers 16 residues. V lost 1 base, J lost 0 bases, and 13 bases lay in between. The chain's CDR3 is CASSEGGDGTSYEQYF. CDR3 DNA sequence: TGTGCCAGCAGTGAAGGTGGGGACGGGACCTCCTACGAGCAGTACTTC. The full variable domain, its missing parts supplied by reference TRBV2 and TRBJ2-7, is EPEVTQTPSHQVTQMGQEVILRCVPISNHLYFYWYRQILGQKVEFLVSFYNNEISEKSEIFDDQFSVERPDGSNFTLKIRSTKLEDSAMYFCASSEGGDGTSYEQYFGPGTRLTVT.

The chain has TRBV6-1 and TRBJ2-7; D may correspond to TRBD1 or TRBD2 (5 bases each). Germline CDR1 reads MNHNS; CDR2 reads SASEGT. V gave up 6 bases and J gave up 2 bases, with 17 bases separating them. This CDR3 has 15 amino acids. The CDR3 DNA reads as TGTGCCAGCAGATTACAGGACTCCGCACCCTACGAGCAGTACTTC. Amino acid sequence: CASRLQDSAPYEQYF.

In this sample, this clonotype turned up a few times. J is TRBJ2-6 and V is TRBV27, with D uncertain. The CDR3 extends over 17 amino acids. V was shortened by 3 bases and J by 0 bases, with 12 bases between the two germline ends. Germline V CDR1 and CDR2: MNHEY, SMNVEV (reference sequence). CDR3 in DNA: TGTGCCAGCAGTTTGGGCCAGCCAAACTCTGGGGCCAACGTCCTGACTTTC. Protein sequence: CASSLGQPNSGANVLTF.

This clonotype came up many times. The V gene is TRBV29-1, the J gene TRBJ2-7; perhaps TRBD1 as D (6 bases). Between the trimmed V and J ends, which lost 6 bases and 6 bases, there was a span of 15 bases. The CDR3 extends over 12 amino acids. CDR1 SQVTM and CDR2 ANQGSEA come from the germline V gene. CDR3 region: CSVASRGAEQYF. CDR3 coding DNA: TGCAGCGTGGCATCCAGGGGAGCCGAGCAGTACTTC.

At least ten counts were recorded for this clonotype. This chain connects TRBV18 to TRBJ2-7; a possible D gene is TRBD1 (6 bases). CDR3 length equals 14 residues. The ends were cut back, 3 bases at V and 2 bases at J, with 11 bases in the middle. Germline-derived CDR1 and CDR2 are KGHSH and LQKENI. The CDR3 is CASSPRGQTYEQYF. Here the CDR3 DNA reads TGTGCCAGCTCACCTCGAGGACAGACCTACGAGCAGTACTTC.